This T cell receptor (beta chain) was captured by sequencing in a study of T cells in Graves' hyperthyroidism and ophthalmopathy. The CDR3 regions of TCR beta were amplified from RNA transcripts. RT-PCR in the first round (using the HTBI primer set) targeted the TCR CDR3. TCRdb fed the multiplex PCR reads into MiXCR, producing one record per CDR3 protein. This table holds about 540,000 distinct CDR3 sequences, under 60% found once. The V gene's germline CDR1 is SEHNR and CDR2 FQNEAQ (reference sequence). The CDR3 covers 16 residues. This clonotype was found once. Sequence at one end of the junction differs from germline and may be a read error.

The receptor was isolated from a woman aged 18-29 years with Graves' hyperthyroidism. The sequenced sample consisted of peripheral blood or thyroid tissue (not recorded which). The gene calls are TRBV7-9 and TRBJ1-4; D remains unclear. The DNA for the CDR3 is TGCGCCAGCAGCCTAAGACTAGCGGGAGAAGGTGAAAAACTGTTTTTT. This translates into CASSLRLAGEGEKLFF.